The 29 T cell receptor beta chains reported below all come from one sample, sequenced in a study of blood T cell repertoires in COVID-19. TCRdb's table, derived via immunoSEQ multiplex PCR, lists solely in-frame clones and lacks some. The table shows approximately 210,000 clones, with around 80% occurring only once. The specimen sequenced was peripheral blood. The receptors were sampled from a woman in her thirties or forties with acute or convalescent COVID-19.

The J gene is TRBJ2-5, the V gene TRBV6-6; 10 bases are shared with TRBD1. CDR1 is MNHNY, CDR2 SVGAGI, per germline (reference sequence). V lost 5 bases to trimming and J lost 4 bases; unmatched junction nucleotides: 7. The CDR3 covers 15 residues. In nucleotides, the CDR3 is TGTGCCAGCAGTATGGGGGGACAGGGGTCAGAGACCCAGTACTTC. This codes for CASSMGGQGSETQYF.

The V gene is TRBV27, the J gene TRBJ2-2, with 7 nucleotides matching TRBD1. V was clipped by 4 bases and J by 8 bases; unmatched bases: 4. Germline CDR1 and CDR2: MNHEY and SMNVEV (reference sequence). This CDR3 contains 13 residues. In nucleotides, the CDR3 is TGTGCCAGCAGTTCGACAGGGAAGGGGGAGCTGTTTTTT. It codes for CASSSTGKGELFF.

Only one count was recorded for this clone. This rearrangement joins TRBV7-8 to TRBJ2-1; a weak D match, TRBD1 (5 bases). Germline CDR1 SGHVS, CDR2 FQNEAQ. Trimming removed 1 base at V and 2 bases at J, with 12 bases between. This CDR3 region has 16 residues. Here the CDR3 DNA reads TGTGCCAGCAGCTTAGGGTCACAGGTTACCTACAATGAGCAGTTCTTC. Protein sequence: CASSLGSQVTYNEQFF.

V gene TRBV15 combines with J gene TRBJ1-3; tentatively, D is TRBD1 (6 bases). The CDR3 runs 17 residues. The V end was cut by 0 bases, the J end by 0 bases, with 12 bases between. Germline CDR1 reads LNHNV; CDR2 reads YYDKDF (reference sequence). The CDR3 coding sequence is TGTGCCACCAGCAGAGAAGTCAGGGGAAGCTCTGGAAACACCATATATTTT. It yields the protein CATSREVRGSSGNTIYF.

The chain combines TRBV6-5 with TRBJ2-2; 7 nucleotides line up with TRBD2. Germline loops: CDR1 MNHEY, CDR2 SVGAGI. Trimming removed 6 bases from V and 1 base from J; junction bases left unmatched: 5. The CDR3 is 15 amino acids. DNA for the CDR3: TGTGCCAGCAGCCGAGCGGGACTGAACACCGGGGAGCTGTTTTTT. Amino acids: CASSRAGLNTGELFF.

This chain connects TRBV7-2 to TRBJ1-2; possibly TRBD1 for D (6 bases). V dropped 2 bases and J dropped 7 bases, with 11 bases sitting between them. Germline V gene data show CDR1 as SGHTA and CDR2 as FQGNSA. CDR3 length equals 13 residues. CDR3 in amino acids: CASSLSSRGGYTF. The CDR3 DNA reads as TGTGCCAGCAGCTTATCCTCCAGGGGTGGCTACACCTTC.

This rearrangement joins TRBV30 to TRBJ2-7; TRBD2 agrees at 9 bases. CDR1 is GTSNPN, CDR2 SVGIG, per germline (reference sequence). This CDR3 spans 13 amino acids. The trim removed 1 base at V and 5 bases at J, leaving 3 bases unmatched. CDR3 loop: CAWSGLAGNEQYF. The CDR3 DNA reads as TGTGCCTGGAGTGGGCTAGCGGGAAACGAGCAGTACTTC.

In DNA, the CDR3 is TGTGCCAGCAGTTGGGGGGTACTACCCCAGCATTTT. Encoded protein: CASSWGVLPQHF. The chain carries TRBV6-2 or TRBV6-3 and TRBJ1-5, with a weak D call TRBD1 (5 bases). Looked up from germline, CDR1 is MNHEY and CDR2 is SVGEGT. This CDR3 is built from 12 residues. Trimming took off 4 bases at V and 10 bases at J, with 11 bases between the two ends.

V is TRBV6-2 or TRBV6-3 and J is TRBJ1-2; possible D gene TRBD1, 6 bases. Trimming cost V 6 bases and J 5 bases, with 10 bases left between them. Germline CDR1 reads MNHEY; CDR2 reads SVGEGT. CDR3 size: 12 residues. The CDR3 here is CASSQTGYGYTF. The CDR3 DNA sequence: TGTGCCAGCAGCCAAACAGGGTATGGCTACACCTTC.

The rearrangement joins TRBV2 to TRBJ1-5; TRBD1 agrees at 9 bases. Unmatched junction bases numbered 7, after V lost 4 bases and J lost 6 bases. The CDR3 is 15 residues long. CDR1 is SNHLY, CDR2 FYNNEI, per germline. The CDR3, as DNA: TGTGCCAGCAGTGGGGAGGACAGGGGCACTCAGCCCCAGCATTTT. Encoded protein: CASSGEDRGTQPQHF.

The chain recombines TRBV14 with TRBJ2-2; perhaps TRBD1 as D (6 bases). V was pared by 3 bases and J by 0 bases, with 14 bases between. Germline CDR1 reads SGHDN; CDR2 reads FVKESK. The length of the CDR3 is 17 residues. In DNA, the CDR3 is TGTGCCAGCAGCCAGCAGAACAGGGCCTCGAACACCGGGGAGCTGTTTTTT. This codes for CASSQQNRASNTGELFF.

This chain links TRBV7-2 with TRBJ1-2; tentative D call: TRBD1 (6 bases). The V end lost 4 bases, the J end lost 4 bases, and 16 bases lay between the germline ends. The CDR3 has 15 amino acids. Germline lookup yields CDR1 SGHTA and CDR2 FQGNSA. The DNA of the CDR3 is TGTGCCAGCAGCTCTGGCGGAGGACAGTCCTATGGCTACACCTTC. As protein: CASSSGGGQSYGYTF.

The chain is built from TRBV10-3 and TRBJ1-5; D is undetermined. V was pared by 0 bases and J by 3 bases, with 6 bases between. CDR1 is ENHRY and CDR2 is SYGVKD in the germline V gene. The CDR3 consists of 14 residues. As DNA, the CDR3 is TGTGCCATCAGTGAGTCCGGAGACAATCAGCCCCAGCATTTT. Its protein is CAISESGDNQPQHF.

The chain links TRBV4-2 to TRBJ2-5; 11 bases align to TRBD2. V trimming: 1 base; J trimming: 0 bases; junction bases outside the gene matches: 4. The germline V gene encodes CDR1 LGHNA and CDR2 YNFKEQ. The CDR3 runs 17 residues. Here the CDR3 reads CASSQGVAGGHQETQYF. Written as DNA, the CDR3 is TGTGCCAGCAGCCAAGGGGTAGCGGGGGGGCACCAAGAGACCCAGTACTTC.

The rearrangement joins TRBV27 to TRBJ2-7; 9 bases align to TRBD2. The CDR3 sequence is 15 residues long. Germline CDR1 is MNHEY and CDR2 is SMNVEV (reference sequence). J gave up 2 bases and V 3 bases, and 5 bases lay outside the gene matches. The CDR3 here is CASSFGRGGPYEQYF. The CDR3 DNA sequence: TGTGCCAGCAGTTTTGGGCGGGGGGGACCCTACGAGCAGTACTTC.

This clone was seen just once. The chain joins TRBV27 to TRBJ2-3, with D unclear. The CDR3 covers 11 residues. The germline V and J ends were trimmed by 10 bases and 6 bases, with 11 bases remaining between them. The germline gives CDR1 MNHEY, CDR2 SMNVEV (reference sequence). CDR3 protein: CATIAADTQYF. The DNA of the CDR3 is TGTGCCACCATAGCCGCTGATACGCAGTATTTT.

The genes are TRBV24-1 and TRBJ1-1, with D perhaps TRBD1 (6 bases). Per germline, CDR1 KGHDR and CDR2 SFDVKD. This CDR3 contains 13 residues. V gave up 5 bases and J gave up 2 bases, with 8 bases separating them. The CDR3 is CATSGRGNTEAFF. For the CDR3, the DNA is TGTGCCACCAGTGGCAGGGGTAACACTGAAGCTTTCTTT.

This chain's CDR3 is CASSFFPSYEQYF. CDR3 coding DNA: TGTGCCAGCAGCTTCTTCCCCTCCTACGAGCAGTACTTC. The V call is TRBV7-2, the J call TRBJ2-7; no reliable D call. The CDR3 spans 13 residues. Germline CDR1 is SGHTA and CDR2 is FQGNSA. Trimming took 3 bases from V and 0 from J, leaving 6 bases between them. Combining the CDR3 with reference TRBV7-2 and TRBJ2-7 gives the whole variable domain GAGVSQSPSNKVTEKGKDVELRCDPISGHTALYWYRQSLGQGLEFLIYFQGNSAPDKSGLPSDRFSAERTGGSVSTLTIQRTQQEDSAVYLCASSFFPSYEQYFGPGTRLTVT.

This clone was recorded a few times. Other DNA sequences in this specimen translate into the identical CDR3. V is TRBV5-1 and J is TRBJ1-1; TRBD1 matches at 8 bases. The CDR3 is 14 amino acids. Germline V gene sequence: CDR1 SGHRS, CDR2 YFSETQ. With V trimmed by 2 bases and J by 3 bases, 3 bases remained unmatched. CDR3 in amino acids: CASSLAGGYTEAFF. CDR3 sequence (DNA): TGCGCCAGCAGCTTAGCAGGGGGCTACACTGAAGCTTTCTTT.

The CDR3 reads CASSQGQGRDTEAFF. DNA of the CDR3: TGCGCCAGCAGCCAAGGACAGGGGAGGGACACTGAAGCTTTCTTT. The chain links TRBV4-1 to TRBJ1-1, with 8 bases aligning to TRBD1. This CDR3 is 15 amino acids long. V lost 1 base, J lost 3 bases, and 4 bases stayed unmatched. The germline CDR1 and CDR2 sequences are MGHRA and YSYEKL.

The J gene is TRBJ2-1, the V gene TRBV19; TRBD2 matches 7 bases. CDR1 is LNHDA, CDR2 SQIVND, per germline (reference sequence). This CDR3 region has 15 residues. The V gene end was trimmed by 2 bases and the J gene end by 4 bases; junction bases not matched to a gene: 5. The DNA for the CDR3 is TGTGCCAGTAGTATATGGCGGGAGCTATACAATGAGCAGTTCTTC. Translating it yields CASSIWRELYNEQFF. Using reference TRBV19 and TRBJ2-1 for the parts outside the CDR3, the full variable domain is DGGITQSPKYLFRKEGQNVTLSCEQNLNHDAMYWYRQDPGQGLRLIYYSQIVNDFQKGDIAEGYSVSREKKESFPLTVTSAQKNPTAFYLCASSIWRELYNEQFFGPGTRLTVL.

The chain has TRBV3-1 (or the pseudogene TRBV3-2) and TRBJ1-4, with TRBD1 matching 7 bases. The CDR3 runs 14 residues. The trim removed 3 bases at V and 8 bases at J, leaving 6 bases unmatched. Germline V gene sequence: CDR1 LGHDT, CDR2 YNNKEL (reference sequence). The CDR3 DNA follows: TGTGCCAGCAGCCACAGGGGGAGTGGGGAAAAACTGTTTTTT. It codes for CASSHRGSGEKLFF.

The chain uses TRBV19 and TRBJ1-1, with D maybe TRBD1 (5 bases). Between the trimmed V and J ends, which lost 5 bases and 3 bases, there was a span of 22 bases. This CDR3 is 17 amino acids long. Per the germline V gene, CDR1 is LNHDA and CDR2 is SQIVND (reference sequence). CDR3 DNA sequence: TGTGCCAGTAGTCTACTTTTCAGGGCTGGTGAGCACACTGAAGCTTTCTTT. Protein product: CASSLLFRAGEHTEAFF.

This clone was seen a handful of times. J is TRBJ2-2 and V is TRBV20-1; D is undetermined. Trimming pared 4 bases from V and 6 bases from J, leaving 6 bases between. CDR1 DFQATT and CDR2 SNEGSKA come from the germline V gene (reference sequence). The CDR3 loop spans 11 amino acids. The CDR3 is CSAIVAGELFF. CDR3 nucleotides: TGCAGTGCTATAGTCGCCGGGGAGCTGTTTTTT.

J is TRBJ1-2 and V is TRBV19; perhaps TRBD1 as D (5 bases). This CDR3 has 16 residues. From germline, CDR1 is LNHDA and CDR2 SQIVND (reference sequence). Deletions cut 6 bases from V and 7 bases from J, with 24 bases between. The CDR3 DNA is TGTGCCAGTAGGGAGCAGGGACTAAGATACGACTCTGGCTACACCTTC. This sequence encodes CASREQGLRYDSGYTF.

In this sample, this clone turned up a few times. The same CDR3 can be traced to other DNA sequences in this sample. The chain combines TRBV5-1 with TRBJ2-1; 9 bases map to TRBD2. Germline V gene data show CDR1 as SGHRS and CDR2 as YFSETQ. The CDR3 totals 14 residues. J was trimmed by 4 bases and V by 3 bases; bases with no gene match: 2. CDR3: CASSSAGGYNEQFF. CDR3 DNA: TGCGCCAGCAGCTCAGCGGGGGGATACAATGAGCAGTTCTTC.

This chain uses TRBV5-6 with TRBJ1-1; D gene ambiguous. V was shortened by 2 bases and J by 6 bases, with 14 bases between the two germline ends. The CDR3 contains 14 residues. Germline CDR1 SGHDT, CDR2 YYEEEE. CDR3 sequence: CASSFRERGSEAFF. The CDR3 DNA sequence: TGTGCCAGCAGCTTCCGAGAAAGAGGGTCTGAAGCTTTCTTT.

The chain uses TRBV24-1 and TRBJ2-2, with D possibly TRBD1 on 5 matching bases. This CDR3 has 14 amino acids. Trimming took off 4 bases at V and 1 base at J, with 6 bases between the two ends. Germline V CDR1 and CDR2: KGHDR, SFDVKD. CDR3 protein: CATSDRENTGELFF. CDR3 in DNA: TGTGCCACCAGTGACAGGGAGAACACCGGGGAGCTGTTTTTT.

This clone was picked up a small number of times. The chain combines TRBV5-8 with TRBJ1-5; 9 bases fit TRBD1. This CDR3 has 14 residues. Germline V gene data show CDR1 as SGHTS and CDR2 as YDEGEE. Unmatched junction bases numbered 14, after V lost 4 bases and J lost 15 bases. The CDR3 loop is CASSLGTGNSPGHF. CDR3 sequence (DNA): TGTGCCAGCAGCCTAGGGACAGGGAACTCTCCCGGGCATTTT.